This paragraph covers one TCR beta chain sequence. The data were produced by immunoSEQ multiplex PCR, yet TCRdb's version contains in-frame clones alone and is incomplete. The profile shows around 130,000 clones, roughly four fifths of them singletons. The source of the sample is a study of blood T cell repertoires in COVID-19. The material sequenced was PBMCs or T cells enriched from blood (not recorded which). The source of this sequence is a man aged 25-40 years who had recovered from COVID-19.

The CDR3 DNA reads TGTGCCAGCAGTTCGACAGGGGAAGAGCAGTACGTC. Translation: CASSSTGEEQYV. The chain carries TRBV6-2 or TRBV6-3 and TRBJ2-7; 8 bases line up with TRBD1. The CDR3 is made up of 12 amino acids. In germline, CDR1 is MNHEY, CDR2 SVGEGT. Germline trimming cut 4 bases from V and 7 bases from J; bases unmatched to any gene: 3.